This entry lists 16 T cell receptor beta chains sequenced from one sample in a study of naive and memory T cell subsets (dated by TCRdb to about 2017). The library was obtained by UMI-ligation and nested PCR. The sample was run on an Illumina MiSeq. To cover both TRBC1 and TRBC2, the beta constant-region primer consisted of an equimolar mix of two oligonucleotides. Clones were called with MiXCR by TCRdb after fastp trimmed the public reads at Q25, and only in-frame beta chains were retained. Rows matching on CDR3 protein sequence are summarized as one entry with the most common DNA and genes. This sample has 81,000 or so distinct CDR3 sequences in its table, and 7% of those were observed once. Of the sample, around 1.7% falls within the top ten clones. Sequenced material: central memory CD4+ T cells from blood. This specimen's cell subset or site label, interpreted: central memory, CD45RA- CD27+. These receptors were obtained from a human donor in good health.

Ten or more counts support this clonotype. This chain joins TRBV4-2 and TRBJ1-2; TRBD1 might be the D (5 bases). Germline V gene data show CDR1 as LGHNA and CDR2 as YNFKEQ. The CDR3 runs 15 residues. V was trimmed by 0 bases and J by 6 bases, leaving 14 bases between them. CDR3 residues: CASSQDVRGSNGYTF. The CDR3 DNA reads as TGTGCCAGCAGCCAAGACGTAAGGGGATCGAATGGCTACACCTTC.

Here the CDR3 reads CASSPGTGVPGNTIYF. DNA for the CDR3: TGTGCCAGCAGCCCCGGGACAGGGGTCCCTGGAAACACCATATATTTT. This chain links TRBV7-8 with TRBJ1-3; TRBD1 aligns across 10 bases. CDR3 length: 16 amino acids. Germline assignment: CDR1 SGHVS and CDR2 FQNEAQ. After removal of 5 bases from V and 2 bases from J, the junction contained 6 bases not matched to a gene.

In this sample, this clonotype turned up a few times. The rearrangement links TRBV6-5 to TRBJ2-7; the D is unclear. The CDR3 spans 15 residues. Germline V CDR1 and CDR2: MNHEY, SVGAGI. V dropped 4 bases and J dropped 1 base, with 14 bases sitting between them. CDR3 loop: CASSSSVSMSYEQYF. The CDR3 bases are TGTGCCAGCAGTTCATCAGTGTCCATGTCCTACGAGCAGTACTTC.

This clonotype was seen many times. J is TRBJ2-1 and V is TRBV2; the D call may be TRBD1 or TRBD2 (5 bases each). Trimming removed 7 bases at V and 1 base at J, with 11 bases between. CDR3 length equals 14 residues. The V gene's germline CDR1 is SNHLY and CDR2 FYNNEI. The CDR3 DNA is TGTGCCAGCAACTCGGGGCGATCCTACAATGAGCAGTTCTTC. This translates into CASNSGRSYNEQFF.

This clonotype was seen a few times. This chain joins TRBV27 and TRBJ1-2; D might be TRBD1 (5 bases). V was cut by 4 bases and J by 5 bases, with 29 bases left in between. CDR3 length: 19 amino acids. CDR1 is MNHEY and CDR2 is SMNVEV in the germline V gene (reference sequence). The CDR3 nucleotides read TGTGCCAGCAGTTCCAAACCCACAGGTTACCACCCCCTGACATATGGCTACACCTTC. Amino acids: CASSSKPTGYHPLTYGYTF.

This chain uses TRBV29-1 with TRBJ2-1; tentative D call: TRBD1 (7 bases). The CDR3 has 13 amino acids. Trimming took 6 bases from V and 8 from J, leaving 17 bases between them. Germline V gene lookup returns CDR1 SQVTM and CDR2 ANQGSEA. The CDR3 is CSVRDRPKDEQFF. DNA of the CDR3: TGCAGCGTGCGGGACAGACCCAAAGATGAGCAGTTCTTC.

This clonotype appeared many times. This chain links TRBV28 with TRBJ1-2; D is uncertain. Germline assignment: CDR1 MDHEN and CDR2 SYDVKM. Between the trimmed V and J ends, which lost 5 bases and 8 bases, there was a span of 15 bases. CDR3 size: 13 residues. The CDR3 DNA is TGTGCCAGCAGTCCCTTTGACCGAGAGGGCTACACCTTC. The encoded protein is CASSPFDREGYTF.

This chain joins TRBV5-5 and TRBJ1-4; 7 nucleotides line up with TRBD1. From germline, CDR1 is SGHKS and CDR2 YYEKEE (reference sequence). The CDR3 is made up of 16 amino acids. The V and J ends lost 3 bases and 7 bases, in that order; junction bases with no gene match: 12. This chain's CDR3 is CASSSARRGKGEKLFF. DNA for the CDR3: TGTGCCAGCAGCTCTGCTCGCAGGGGGAAGGGTGAAAAACTGTTTTTT.

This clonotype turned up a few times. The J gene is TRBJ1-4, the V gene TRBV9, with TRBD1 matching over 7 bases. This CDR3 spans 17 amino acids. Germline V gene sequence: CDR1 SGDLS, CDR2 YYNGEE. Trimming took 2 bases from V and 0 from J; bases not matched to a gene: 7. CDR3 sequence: CASSVTPGGSTNEKLFF. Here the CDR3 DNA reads TGTGCCAGCAGCGTGACACCAGGGGGATCAACTAATGAAAAACTGTTTTTT.

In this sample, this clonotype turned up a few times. CDR3 amino acids: CSAAHYNEQFF. Here the CDR3 DNA reads TGCAGTGCAGCCCATTACAATGAGCAGTTCTTC. V gene TRBV20-1 combines with J gene TRBJ2-1; D ambiguous. The CDR3 has 11 amino acids. Per the germline V gene, CDR1 is DFQATT and CDR2 is SNEGSKA (reference sequence). V dropped 6 bases and J dropped 4 bases, with 7 bases sitting between them.

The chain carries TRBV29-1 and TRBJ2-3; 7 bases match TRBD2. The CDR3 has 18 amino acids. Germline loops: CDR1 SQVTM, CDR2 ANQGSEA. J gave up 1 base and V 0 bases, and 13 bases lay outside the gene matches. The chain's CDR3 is CSVEDLSLSGIRTDTQYF. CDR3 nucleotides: TGCAGCGTTGAAGATCTGTCGCTGAGCGGGATTCGCACAGATACGCAGTATTTT.

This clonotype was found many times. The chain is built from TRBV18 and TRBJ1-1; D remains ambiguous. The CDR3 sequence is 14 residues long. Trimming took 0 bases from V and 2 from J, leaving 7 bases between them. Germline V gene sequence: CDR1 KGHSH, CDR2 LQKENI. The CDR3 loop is CASSPPNGNTEAFF. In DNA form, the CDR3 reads TGTGCCAGCTCACCACCGAACGGAAACACTGAAGCTTTCTTT.

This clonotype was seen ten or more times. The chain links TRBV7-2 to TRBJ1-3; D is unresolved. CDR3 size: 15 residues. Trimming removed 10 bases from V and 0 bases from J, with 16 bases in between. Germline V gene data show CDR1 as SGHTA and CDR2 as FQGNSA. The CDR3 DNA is TGTGCCACGCGTCGGGCTGGACCCTCTGGAAACACCATATATTTT. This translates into CATRRAGPSGNTIYF.

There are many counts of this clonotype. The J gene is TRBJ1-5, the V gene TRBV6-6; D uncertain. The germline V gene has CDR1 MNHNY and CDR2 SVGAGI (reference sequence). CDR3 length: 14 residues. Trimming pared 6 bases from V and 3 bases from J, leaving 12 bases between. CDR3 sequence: CASRHYNHNQPQHF. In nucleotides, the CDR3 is TGTGCCAGCAGACATTATAACCACAATCAGCCCCAGCATTTT.

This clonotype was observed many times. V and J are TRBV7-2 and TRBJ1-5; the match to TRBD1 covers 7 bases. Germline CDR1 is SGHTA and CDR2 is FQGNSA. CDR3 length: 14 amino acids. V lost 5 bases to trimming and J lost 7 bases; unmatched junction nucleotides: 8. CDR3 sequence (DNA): TGTGCCAGCAGCCCTACAGGGGTCTACCAGCCCCAGCATTTT. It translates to CASSPTGVYQPQHF.

The CDR3 nucleotides are TGTGCCAGCAGCCCTCCAGTAAATTCACCCCTCCACTTT. This translates into CASSPPVNSPLHF. J is TRBJ1-6 and V is TRBV28; D remains unclear. The germline V gene encodes CDR1 MDHEN and CDR2 SYDVKM. V was pared by 6 bases and J by 7 bases, with 10 bases between. This CDR3 has 13 amino acids.